These T cell receptor beta chains were read from a single sample in a study of naive and memory T cell subsets. MiXCR was run by TCRdb on the UMI-ligation and nested PCR reads, yielding one entry per CDR3 protein. The table lists over 90,000 distinct CDR3 sequences, around 11% of them singletons. Sequencing used naive CD4+ T cells from blood. The receptor set was obtained from a human donor in good health. CDR3s include the opening cysteine and the closing phenylalanine or tryptophan. Fields, in order: J gene, clone size, V gene, D gene, CDR3 DNA, CDR3 protein. A D gene is named only where the DNA matches it firmly. Not all rows give a size; the values are once, few, many and, for expanded clones, a class.

J gene: TRBJ2-3
clone size: few
V gene: TRBV29-1
D gene: -
CDR3 DNA: TGCAGCGTTGCCCTCATTCTCATCCCGGATACGCAGTATTTT
CDR3 protein: CSVALILIPDTQYF

J gene: TRBJ2-5
clone size: many
V gene: TRBV14
D gene: -
CDR3 DNA: TGTGCCAGCAGCCAAGACCCCACAAGGGGGACCCAGTACTTC
CDR3 protein: CASSQDPTRGTQYF

J gene: TRBJ2-3
clone size: few
V gene: TRBV6-2/TRBV6-3
D gene: -
CDR3 DNA: TGTGCCAGCAGTTACTCCCTAGATACGCAGTATTTT
CDR3 protein: CASSYSLDTQYF

J gene: TRBJ2-6
clone size: few
V gene: TRBV5-2
D gene: -
CDR3 DNA: TGTGCCAGCAATAGGGGACAGTCCTCTGGGGCCAACGTCCTGACTTTC
CDR3 protein: CASNRGQSSGANVLTF

J gene: TRBJ2-1
clone size: -
V gene: TRBV19
D gene: TRBD1
CDR3 DNA: TGTGCCAGTAGTCCGGGACAGGTGAACAATGAGCAGTTCTTC
CDR3 protein: CASSPGQVNNEQFF

J gene: TRBJ1-6
clone size: few
V gene: TRBV18
D gene: -
CDR3 DNA: TGTGCCAGCTCCCCAGACAGAGTCTATAATTCACCCCTCCACTTT
CDR3 protein: CASSPDRVYNSPLHF

J gene: TRBJ1-1
clone size: few
V gene: TRBV6-2/TRBV6-3
D gene: -
CDR3 DNA: TGTGCCAGCTATGAGGGCAGGTCGAACACTGAAGCTTTCTTT
CDR3 protein: CASYEGRSNTEAFF

J gene: TRBJ2-1
clone size: few
V gene: TRBV14
D gene: -
CDR3 DNA: TGTGCCAGCAGCCAGCAAGGGCCCACCTACAATGAGCAGTTCTTC
CDR3 protein: CASSQQGPTYNEQFF

J gene: TRBJ2-1
clone size: -
V gene: TRBV4-1
D gene: TRBD1
CDR3 DNA: TGCGCCAGCAGCCGCGGCCTACAGGGGGCAAAACCCAATGAGCAGTTCTTC
CDR3 protein: CASSRGLQGAKPNEQFF

J gene: TRBJ2-7
clone size: few
V gene: TRBV4-2
D gene: TRBD2
CDR3 DNA: TGTGCCAGCAGCCAAAATGGACTAGCTTATAACGAGCAGTACTTC
CDR3 protein: CASSQNGLAYNEQYF

J gene: TRBJ2-5
clone size: many
V gene: TRBV5-1
D gene: TRBD2
CDR3 DNA: TGCGCCAGCAGCTTGGCCGGCGGGAGAGGGGAGACCCAGTACTTC
CDR3 protein: CASSLAGGRGETQYF

J gene: TRBJ2-1
clone size: few
V gene: TRBV7-9
D gene: TRBD2
CDR3 DNA: TGTGCCAGCAGCCATAGCCCGACTAGCCGGAATGAGCAGTTCTTC
CDR3 protein: CASSHSPTSRNEQFF

J gene: TRBJ2-3
clone size: -
V gene: TRBV2
D gene: -
CDR3 DNA: TGTGCCAGCAGTGAAGAGGGGGGGCCAGGTGAAGATACGCAGTATTTT
CDR3 protein: CASSEEGGPGEDTQYF

J gene: TRBJ1-5
clone size: -
V gene: TRBV27
D gene: TRBD1
CDR3 DNA: TGTGCCAGCAGTTCCACCCCGACTACCAGGGGGTGGACAGACAATCAGCCCCAGCATTTT
CDR3 protein: CASSSTPTTRGWTDNQPQHF

J gene: TRBJ2-3
clone size: -
V gene: TRBV12-3/TRBV12-4
D gene: -
CDR3 DNA: TGTGCCAGCAGTCGACTGACTGGCACAGATACGCAGTATTTT
CDR3 protein: CASSRLTGTDTQYF